The T cell receptor (beta chain) described here comes from a study of siplizumab effects on memory and regulatory T cells. General study findings and limits: Neither a naive nor a memory phenotype was assignable to roughly 75-96% of proliferating CD4+ or CD8+ clones. Suppressive function of proliferating Tregs from siplizumab cultures was not confirmed. A major contribution to the alloresponse seemed to be made by naive T cells, which seemed more diverse than memory cells.

A remark on this clone: The antigen is undetermined.

Germline CDR1 reads MGHRA; CDR2 reads YSYEKL. This CDR3 contains 13 residues. V gave up 6 bases and J gave up 3 bases, with 10 bases separating them. Some 100,000 TCR templates per sample were assayed. Profiling relied on immunoSEQ multiplex PCR, and the TCRdb table lists in-frame clones only, not all of them. Among approximately 50,000 clones, 93% were seen once, and the ten largest hold 17%. The rearrangement joins TRBV4-1 to TRBJ2-3; TRBD2 might be the D (5 bases). Sequences were obtained from CD8+ T cells sorted from blood. This TCR derives from a human donor in good health. This CDR3 reads CASRNVATDTQYF. DNA for the CDR3: TGCGCCAGCAGAAACGTAGCGACAGATACGCAGTATTTT.